The 20 T cell receptor beta chains in this list originate from one sample, sequenced in a study of T cells after yellow fever vaccination. TCRdb reanalysed the 5' RACE reads using MiXCR and keeps one entry per CDR3 protein. The sample includes 150,000 to 200,000 distinct CDR3 sequences, approximately 6.8% of them seen just once. The sample in question was CD4+ T cells sorted from PBMCs, obtained 5 days after the first yellow fever vaccination. The source of these receptors is a man between 18 and 29 years old who received the YFV17D yellow fever vaccine.

This clonotype turned up a few times. Sequence at one end of the junction differs from germline and may be a read error. J is TRBJ1-4 and V is TRBV6-5; 9 nucleotides agree with TRBD1. This CDR3 contains 14 residues. Germline-derived CDR1 and CDR2 are MNHEY and SVGAGI. Here the CDR3 reads CASSWTGEGEKLFF. CDR3 coding DNA: TGTGCCAGCAGTTGGACAGGGGAAGGGGAAAAACTTTTTTTT.

The chain recombines TRBV7-2 with TRBJ2-7; 7 bases are a match to TRBD1. The CDR3 totals 14 residues. CDR1 is SGHTA and CDR2 is FQGNSA in the germline V gene. J lost 4 bases, V lost 5 bases, and 8 bases had no gene match. The CDR3 DNA reads TGTGCCAGCAGCCCAAGGACAGGTCCTTACGAGCAGTACGTC. As protein: CASSPRTGPYEQYV.

This clonotype showed up just a few times. The V and J genes are TRBV25-1 and TRBJ2-7; D is possibly TRBD1 (5 bases). V was pared by 10 bases and J by 3 bases, with 10 bases between. The germline gives CDR1 MGHDK, CDR2 SYGVNS. The CDR3 is made up of 11 amino acids. DNA of the CDR3: TGTGCCACTCAGGGATTCTACGAGCAGTACTTC. It encodes CATQGFYEQYF.

This clonotype was detected ten times or more. The rearrangement uses TRBV5-1 and TRBJ1-1, with 8 positions matching TRBD1. Looked up from germline, CDR1 is SGHRS and CDR2 is YFSETQ. V was pared by 2 bases and J by 6 bases, with 6 bases of the junction left unmatched. This CDR3 spans 14 amino acids. CDR3 sequence reads: CASSFQGARAEAFF. The CDR3 bases are TGCGCCAGCAGCTTTCAGGGGGCGAGGGCTGAAGCTTTCTTT.

This clonotype has just a few counts. The rearrangement joins TRBV12-3 or TRBV12-4 to TRBJ2-5, with D possibly being TRBD1 (5 bases). The CDR3 covers 13 residues. The germline V and J ends were trimmed by 6 bases and 4 bases, with 12 bases remaining between them. The CDR3 DNA reads TGTGCCAGCAGCAAGGGGCGTAGAGAGACCCAGTACTTC. Protein sequence: CASSKGRRETQYF.

This clonotype was detected many times. The chain links TRBV5-1 to TRBJ2-1; D is unclear. Germline lookup yields CDR1 SGHRS and CDR2 YFSETQ. The V end was cut by 2 bases, the J end by 7 bases, with 19 bases between. The CDR3 is made up of 16 amino acids. CDR3 in amino acids: CASSLPRSSGGNEQFF. Written as DNA, the CDR3 is TGCGCCAGCAGCTTACCCAGATCAAGTGGTGGGAATGAGCAGTTCTTC.

The chain recombines TRBV2 with TRBJ2-7; unclear D gene. Germline CDR1 reads SNHLY; CDR2 reads FYNNEI. Trimming took 5 bases from V and 0 from J, leaving 11 bases between them. The CDR3 is 14 amino acids. CDR3 amino acids: CASSPRRPSYEQYV. CDR3 nucleotide sequence: TGTGCCAGCAGTCCCAGACGACCCTCCTACGAGCAGTACGTC.

This clonotype appeared a few times. CDR3 region: CSASRWGYEQYF. The CDR3 DNA reads TGCAGTGCTAGCCGGTGGGGCTACGAGCAGTACTTC. The chain joins TRBV20-1 to TRBJ2-7; D is uncertain. Germline CDR1 DFQATT, CDR2 SNEGSKA (reference sequence). V lost 3 bases to trimming and J lost 3 bases, with 9 bases between them. This CDR3 is 12 amino acids long.

This clonotype was seen ten or more times. The V and J genes are TRBV7-2 and TRBJ1-6, with unresolved D. CDR1 is SGHTA, CDR2 FQGNSA, per germline. The CDR3 extends over 17 amino acids. Trimming removed 4 bases at V and 7 bases at J, with 20 bases between. CDR3 in amino acids: CASSSTPIVRPNSPLHF. CDR3 nucleotide sequence: TGTGCCAGCAGCTCAACCCCCATCGTACGCCCGAATTCACCCCTCCACTTT.

This chain uses TRBV20-1 with TRBJ1-5; the D is unclear. V shed 3 bases and J shed 1 base, with 4 bases lying between them. The germline V gene encodes CDR1 DFQATT and CDR2 SNEGSKA (reference sequence). The CDR3 length is 12 residues. The DNA of the CDR3 is TGCAGTGCTAGTTCGAGCAATCAGCCCCAGCATTTT. Protein: CSASSSNQPQHF.

Regarding this clonotype: The junction and the germline gene differ at one end; a read error may be behind it. This sequence joins TRBV12-3 or TRBV12-4 and TRBJ2-3; 11 nucleotides match TRBD2. The CDR3 is 16 residues long. The DNA for the CDR3 is TGTGCCAGCAGTGTAGCGGGGGGGCGGTTCGGAGATACGCAGTATTTT. It translates to CASSVAGGRFGDTQYF.

This clonotype was picked up one time. The junction departs from the called germline gene at one end, perhaps through a read error. The chain joins TRBV4-2 to TRBJ2-2, with unresolved D. The CDR3 has 14 residues. The germline gives CDR1 LGHNA, CDR2 YNFKEQ. The CDR3 here is CAISLGLFTGELFF. CDR3 DNA sequence: TGTGCCATCAGCCTCGGGCTCTTCACCGGGGAGCTGTTTTTT.

V usage is TRBV5-1 and J usage is TRBJ1-1; D remains ambiguous. CDR1 and CDR2 (germline): SGHRS, YFSETQ. With 0 bases removed from V and 1 base from J, the gap between germline ends came to 10 bases. This CDR3 comprises 15 residues. The CDR3 is CASSLVVGKNTEAFF. The CDR3 nucleotides read TGCGCCAGCAGCTTGGTAGTTGGGAAGAACACTGAAGCTTTCTTT.

This chain links TRBV6-2 or TRBV6-3 with TRBJ2-5; the D is unclear. The CDR3 runs to 14 residues. V was pared by 0 bases and J by 3 bases, with 8 bases between. Looked up from germline, CDR1 is MNHEY and CDR2 is SVGEGT. The CDR3 sequence is CASSYSYSKETQYF. The CDR3 bases are TGTGCCAGCAGTTACTCCTACAGTAAAGAGACCCAGTACTTC.

This clonotype showed up many times. The V and J genes are TRBV4-2 and TRBJ1-5; D is perhaps TRBD1 (6 bases). CDR3 length: 16 residues. The V gene lost 0 bases and the J gene lost 1 base, with 10 bases spanning the gap. The germline gives CDR1 LGHNA, CDR2 YNFKEQ. CDR3 coding DNA: TGTGCCAGCAGCCAAGACCCCACAGGGAGCAATCAGCCCCAGCATTTT. Its translation: CASSQDPTGSNQPQHF.

This clonotype showed up many times. The rearrangement links TRBV4-1 to TRBJ1-2; D is ambiguous. The CDR3 has 15 amino acids. From germline, CDR1 is MGHRA and CDR2 YSYEKL. Trimming took 0 bases from V and 4 from J, leaving 12 bases between them. The CDR3 region is CASSQEGRARYGYTF. The DNA for the CDR3 is TGCGCCAGCAGCCAAGAAGGCCGCGCGCGCTATGGCTACACCTTC.

This clonotype was seen a few times. The chain has TRBV7-2 and TRBJ2-1, with TRBD1 as a possible D gene (6 bases). Germline CDR1 SGHTA, CDR2 FQGNSA. This CDR3 comprises 13 residues. The V end lost 6 bases, the J end lost 9 bases, and 15 bases lay between the germline ends. The DNA of the CDR3 is TGTGCCAGCAGTCCAACAGGGAAGGGTGAGCAGTTCTTC. This sequence encodes CASSPTGKGEQFF.

This clonotype was counted only a few times. This chain joins TRBV7-8 and TRBJ2-5; 9 bases are a match to TRBD1. With V trimmed by 6 bases and J by 0 bases, 5 bases remained unmatched. This CDR3 region has 15 residues. The germline CDR1 and CDR2 sequences are SGHVS and FQNEAQ. CDR3 sequence reads: CASRWDREYQETQYF. DNA for the CDR3: TGTGCCAGCAGATGGGACAGGGAGTACCAAGAGACCCAGTACTTC.

This clonotype was seen a handful of times. V is TRBV6-2 or TRBV6-3 and J is TRBJ1-5; a possible D gene is TRBD1 (5 bases). The CDR3 totals 15 residues. Trimming left V 5 bases short and J 7 bases short, with 18 bases between. Germline V CDR1 and CDR2: MNHEY, SVGEGT. The CDR3 reads CASSPSGRLGQPQHF. The CDR3 coding sequence is TGTGCCAGCAGTCCTTCAGGGCGCCTGGGACAGCCCCAGCATTTT.

This clonotype was recorded at least ten times. The rearrangement links TRBV6-5 to TRBJ2-3, with 12 bases fitting TRBD2. Trimming cost V 6 bases and J 9 bases; bases outside gene matches: 13. Germline V gives CDR1 MNHEY, CDR2 SVGAGI. The CDR3 length is 16 residues. The CDR3 DNA reads TGTGCCAGCAGCTCCTCACTAGCGGGGGGACCCAAGACGCAGTATTTT. Amino acid sequence: CASSSSLAGGPKTQYF.